This T cell receptor beta chain was documented in a study of cytomegalovirus exposure and HLA in healthy donors. Study-level information: Early released data had about 85 million unique TCRs, all coming from HLA-typed donors. Among over 300 genotyped donors, around 80% fell in the Caucasian-associated ancestry cluster. Study-wide findings and caveats: Likely technical artifact: a cluster of highly shared sequence variants.

This PCR relied on a set of 60 Vbeta primers and 13 Jbeta primers. Generated by immunoSEQ multiplex PCR, the TCRdb table keeps only in-frame clones and is missing some. The data contain 210,000 or so clones, approximately 90% of them singletons. The CDR3 loop spans 15 amino acids. Looked up from germline, CDR1 is MGHRA and CDR2 is YSYEKL. Trimming took 0 bases from V and 6 from J; bases not matched to a gene: 5. For this clone: Antigen unknown.

V usage is TRBV4-1 and J usage is TRBJ1-3; 7 nucleotides match TRBD1. The clonotype was recovered from a woman aged 18-30 years in good health and CMV-seronegative. Source material: PBMCs. The CDR3 DNA is TGCGCCAGCAGCCAAGATCGGGACAGCGCAAACACCATATATTTT. This codes for CASSQDRDSANTIYF.